This T cell receptor (beta chain) was identified during a study of T cell repertoires in cytomegalovirus infection. J was trimmed by 3 bases and V by 4 bases; bases with no gene match: 3. The CDR3 loop spans 13 amino acids. TCRdb independently ran MiXCR on the reads; one entry per CDR3 protein. Here the sample spans under 200,000 distinct CDR3 sequences, 8.5% to 10% being singletons. V is TRBV12-3 or TRBV12-4 and J is TRBJ2-7; 7 nucleotides match TRBD1. This receptor was taken from a human donor in good health (CMV status not recorded). Some clones in this sample may be carry-over from other donors' samples. Sequenced input: PBMCs. The CDR3 coding sequence is TGTGCCAGCAGTTGGGGGACAGTCTACGAGCAGTACTTC. Protein product: CASSWGTVYEQYF.